This is a list of T cell receptor beta chains from one sample in a study of radiotherapy plus CTLA-4 blockade in lung cancer. Some clones are missing from TCRdb's copy, which holds only in-frame ones; the method was immunoSEQ multiplex PCR. The sample lists tens of thousands of clones, 77% occurring once. The source was peripheral blood, collected from a patient treated with radiotherapy plus ipilimumab. The receptors shown here come from a human donor with non-small cell lung cancer whose response to radiotherapy plus ipilimumab could not be evaluated. Each CDR3 is given with its conserved first and last residue. The order of the fields is clone size, D gene, J gene, V gene, CDR3 protein, CDR3 DNA. A D gene is named only where the DNA matches it firmly. Clone size, where shown, is once, few, many, or a class for clones that have expanded.

size: few; D: TRBD2; J: TRBJ2-5; V: TRBV4-1; CDR3: CASRKMAGRGEETQYF; DNA: TGCGCCAGCAGGAAGATGGCCGGGAGGGGCGAGGAGACCCAGTACTTC
size: few; D: .; J: TRBJ1-1; V: TRBV19; CDR3: CASSIWGQNTEAFF; DNA: TGTGCCAGTAGTATTTGGGGGCAGAACACTGAAGCTTTCTTT
size: .; D: .; J: TRBJ2-3; V: TRBV19; CDR3: CASSTHRASRDAQYF; DNA: TGTGCCAGTAGTACTCACAGGGCTTCTCGAGATGCGCAGTATTTT
size: .; D: TRBD2; J: TRBJ2-5; V: TRBV6-5; CDR3: CASSSNGGASQYF; DNA: TGTGCCAGCAGTAGCAACGGGGGGGCCTCCCAGTACTTC
size: .; D: TRBD1; J: TRBJ2-1; V: TRBV6-1; CDR3: CASRGTGRVYNEQFF; DNA: TGTGCCAGCAGGGGGACAGGGAGGGTCTACAATGAGCAGTTCTTC
size: .; D: TRBD1; J: TRBJ1-1; V: TRBV30; CDR3: CAWSGGTGLVRGF; DNA: TGTGCCTGGAGTGGAGGGACAGGGCTGGTAAGGGGTTTT
size: few; D: .; J: TRBJ1-2; V: TRBV30; CDR3: CAWSPFGPRDGYTF; DNA: TGTGCCTGGAGTCCCTTTGGGCCCAGGGATGGCTACACCTTC
size: .; D: TRBD2; J: TRBJ2-7; V: TRBV18; CDR3: CASSLTSGRASYEQYF; DNA: TGTGCCAGCTCACTGACTAGCGGGAGGGCCTCCTACGAGCAGTACTTC
size: .; D: TRBD1; J: TRBJ2-3; V: TRBV28; CDR3: CASSQLRGHLRTQYF; DNA: TGTGCCAGCAGTCAGCTCAGGGGGCACTTGCGTACGCAGTATTTT
size: .; D: TRBD1; J: TRBJ2-7; V: TRBV6-1; CDR3: CASNTRDRVSDEQYF; DNA: TGTGCCAGCAACACCCGGGACAGGGTTTCCGACGAGCAGTACTTC
size: .; D: TRBD1; J: TRBJ1-4; V: TRBV7-9; CDR3: CASSLQGATNEKLFF; DNA: TGTGCCAGCAGCTTACAGGGGGCAACTAATGAAAAACTGTTTTTT
size: .; D: TRBD1; J: TRBJ1-2; V: TRBV9; CDR3: CASSTTSGTGSYTF; DNA: TGTGCCAGCAGCACCACTTCCGGGACAGGGTCATACACCTTC
size: .; D: .; J: TRBJ2-3; V: TRBV27; CDR3: CASSLGLGTDTQYF; DNA: TGTGCCAGCAGTTTAGGACTCGGCACAGATACGCAGTATTTT
size: few; D: TRBD1; J: TRBJ1-6; V: TRBV19; CDR3: CASSSQGGQGNSPLHF; DNA: TGTGCCAGTAGTTCCCAGGGGGGACAGGGGAATTCACCCCTCCACTTT
size: .; D: TRBD2; J: TRBJ2-3; V: TRBV19; CDR3: CASSPREGANTDTQYF; DNA: TGTGCCAGTAGTCCTCGGGAGGGCGCTAACACAGATACGCAGTATTTT
size: .; D: TRBD1; J: TRBJ2-5; V: TRBV7-8; CDR3: CASSLDRGRQETQYF; DNA: TGTGCCAGCAGCTTGGACAGGGGGCGGCAAGAGACCCAGTACTTC
size: .; D: .; J: TRBJ2-5; V: TRBV5-1; CDR3: CASSFTGGEETQYF; DNA: TGCGCCAGCAGCTTTACAGGGGGGGAAGAGACCCAGTACTTC
size: .; D: .; J: TRBJ1-6; V: TRBV14; CDR3: CASSHRVSPLHF; DNA: TGTGCCAGCAGCCACAGGGTTTCACCCCTCCACTTT
size: .; D: .; J: TRBJ1-2; V: TRBV21-1; CDR3: CASSKGGESNYGYTF; DNA: TGTGCCAGCAGCAAAGGGGGGGAAAGTAACTATGGCTACACCTTC
size: .; D: TRBD2; J: TRBJ2-1; V: TRBV9; CDR3: CASSVGTSGYNEQFF; DNA: TGTGCCAGCAGCGTCGGGACTAGCGGTTACAATGAGCAGTTCTTC
size: .; D: TRBD2; J: TRBJ2-3; V: TRBV30; CDR3: CAWSLAGGQTDTQYF; DNA: TGTGCCTGGAGTTTAGCGGGGGGGCAAACAGATACGCAGTATTTT
size: few; D: TRBD2; J: TRBJ2-2; V: TRBV7-8; CDR3: CASSPGTGGNTGELFF; DNA: TGTGCCAGCAGCCCCGGTACGGGAGGCAACACCGGGGAGCTGTTTTTT
size: .; D: TRBD1; J: TRBJ1-2; V: TRBV28; CDR3: CASSLQGAIYGYTF; DNA: TGTGCCAGCAGTTTACAGGGGGCGATCTATGGCTACACCTTC
size: .; D: .; J: TRBJ1-2; V: TRBV7-3; CDR3: CASSYRAIWYGYTF; DNA: TGTGCCAGCAGCTACAGGGCGATTTGGTATGGCTACACCTTC
size: .; D: TRBD2; J: TRBJ2-5; V: TRBV5-8; CDR3: CASSLAGGPGETQYF; DNA: TGTGCCAGCAGCCTAGCGGGAGGGCCGGGGGAGACCCAGTACTTC
size: once; D: TRBD1; J: TRBJ2-5; V: TRBV5-1; CDR3: CASSQLTGTETQYF; DNA: TGCGCCAGCAGCCAGTTGACAGGGACAGAGACCCAGTACTTC
size: .; D: .; J: TRBJ2-7; V: TRBV7-2; CDR3: CASSLAGGGEQYF; DNA: TGTGCCAGCAGCTTAGCGGGAGGAGGCGAGCAGTACTTC
size: .; D: TRBD2; J: TRBJ2-3; V: TRBV15; CDR3: CATSREGWASGRALTDTQYF; DNA: TGTGCCACCAGCAGAGAAGGGTGGGCTAGCGGGAGGGCCTTGACAGATACGCAGTATTTT
size: .; D: TRBD2; J: TRBJ2-7; V: TRBV7-6; CDR3: CASSLSPSGGAGQYF; DNA: TGTGCCAGCAGCTTATCCCCTAGCGGGGGGGCCGGGCAGTACTTC
size: .; D: TRBD1; J: TRBJ1-1; V: TRBV11-2; CDR3: CASSIRTGAEAFF; DNA: TGTGCCAGCAGCATCCGGACAGGGGCTGAAGCTTTCTTT
size: .; D: TRBD1; J: TRBJ1-1; V: TRBV4-3; CDR3: CASSRDGQGDTEAFF; DNA: TGCGCCAGCAGCCGAGATGGACAGGGGGACACTGAAGCTTTCTTT
size: .; D: TRBD1; J: TRBJ1-2; V: TRBV18; CDR3: CASSRTGLWNYGYTF; DNA: TGTGCCAGCTCGCGGACAGGGTTGTGGAACTATGGCTACACCTTC
size: .; D: .; J: TRBJ1-2; V: TRBV6-1; CDR3: CASSESNVLSSAYGYTF; DNA: TGTGCCAGCAGTGAATCCAATGTCTTGTCCTCAGCGTATGGCTACACCTTC
size: .; D: TRBD2; J: TRBJ2-7; V: TRBV28; CDR3: CASTPRREEQYF; DNA: TGTGCCAGCACCCCCCGGCGGGAGGAGCAGTACTTC
size: .; D: TRBD2; J: TRBJ2-4; V: TRBV5-1; CDR3: CASSLKIAGGDGGIQYF; DNA: TGCGCCAGCAGCTTGAAAATAGCGGGGGGGGATGGCGGCATTCAGTACTTC
size: .; D: .; J: TRBJ2-7; V: TRBV7-3; CDR3: CASSPRASAAYEQYF; DNA: TGTGCCAGCAGCCCACGGGCCTCAGCGGCCTACGAGCAGTACTTC